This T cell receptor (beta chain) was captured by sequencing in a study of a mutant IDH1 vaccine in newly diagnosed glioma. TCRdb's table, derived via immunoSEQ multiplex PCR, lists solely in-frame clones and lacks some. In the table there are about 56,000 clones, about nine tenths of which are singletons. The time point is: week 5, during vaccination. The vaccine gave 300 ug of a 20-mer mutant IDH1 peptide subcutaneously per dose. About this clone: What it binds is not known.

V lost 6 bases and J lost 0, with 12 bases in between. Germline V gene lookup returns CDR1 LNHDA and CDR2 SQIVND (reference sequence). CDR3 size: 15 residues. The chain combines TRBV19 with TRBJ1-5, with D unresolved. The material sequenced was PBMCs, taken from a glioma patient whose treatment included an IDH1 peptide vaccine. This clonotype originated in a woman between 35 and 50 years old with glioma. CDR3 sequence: CASRRPDGSNQPQHF. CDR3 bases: TGTGCCAGTAGAAGACCCGACGGTAGCAATCAGCCCCAGCATTTT.